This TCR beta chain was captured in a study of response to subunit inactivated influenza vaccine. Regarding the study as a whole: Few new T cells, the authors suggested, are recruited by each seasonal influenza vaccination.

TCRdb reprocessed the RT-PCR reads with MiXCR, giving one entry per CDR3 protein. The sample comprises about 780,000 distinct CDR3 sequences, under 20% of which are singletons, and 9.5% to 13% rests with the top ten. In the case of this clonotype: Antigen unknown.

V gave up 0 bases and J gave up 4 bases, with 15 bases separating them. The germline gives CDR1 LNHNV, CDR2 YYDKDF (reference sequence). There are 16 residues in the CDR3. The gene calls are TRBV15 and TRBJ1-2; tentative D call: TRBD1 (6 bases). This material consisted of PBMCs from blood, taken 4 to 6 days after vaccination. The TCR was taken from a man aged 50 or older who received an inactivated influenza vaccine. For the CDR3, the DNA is TGTGCCACCAGCAGAGATTGGGGGCAGTATACCTATGGCTACACCTTC. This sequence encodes CATSRDWGQYTYGYTF.